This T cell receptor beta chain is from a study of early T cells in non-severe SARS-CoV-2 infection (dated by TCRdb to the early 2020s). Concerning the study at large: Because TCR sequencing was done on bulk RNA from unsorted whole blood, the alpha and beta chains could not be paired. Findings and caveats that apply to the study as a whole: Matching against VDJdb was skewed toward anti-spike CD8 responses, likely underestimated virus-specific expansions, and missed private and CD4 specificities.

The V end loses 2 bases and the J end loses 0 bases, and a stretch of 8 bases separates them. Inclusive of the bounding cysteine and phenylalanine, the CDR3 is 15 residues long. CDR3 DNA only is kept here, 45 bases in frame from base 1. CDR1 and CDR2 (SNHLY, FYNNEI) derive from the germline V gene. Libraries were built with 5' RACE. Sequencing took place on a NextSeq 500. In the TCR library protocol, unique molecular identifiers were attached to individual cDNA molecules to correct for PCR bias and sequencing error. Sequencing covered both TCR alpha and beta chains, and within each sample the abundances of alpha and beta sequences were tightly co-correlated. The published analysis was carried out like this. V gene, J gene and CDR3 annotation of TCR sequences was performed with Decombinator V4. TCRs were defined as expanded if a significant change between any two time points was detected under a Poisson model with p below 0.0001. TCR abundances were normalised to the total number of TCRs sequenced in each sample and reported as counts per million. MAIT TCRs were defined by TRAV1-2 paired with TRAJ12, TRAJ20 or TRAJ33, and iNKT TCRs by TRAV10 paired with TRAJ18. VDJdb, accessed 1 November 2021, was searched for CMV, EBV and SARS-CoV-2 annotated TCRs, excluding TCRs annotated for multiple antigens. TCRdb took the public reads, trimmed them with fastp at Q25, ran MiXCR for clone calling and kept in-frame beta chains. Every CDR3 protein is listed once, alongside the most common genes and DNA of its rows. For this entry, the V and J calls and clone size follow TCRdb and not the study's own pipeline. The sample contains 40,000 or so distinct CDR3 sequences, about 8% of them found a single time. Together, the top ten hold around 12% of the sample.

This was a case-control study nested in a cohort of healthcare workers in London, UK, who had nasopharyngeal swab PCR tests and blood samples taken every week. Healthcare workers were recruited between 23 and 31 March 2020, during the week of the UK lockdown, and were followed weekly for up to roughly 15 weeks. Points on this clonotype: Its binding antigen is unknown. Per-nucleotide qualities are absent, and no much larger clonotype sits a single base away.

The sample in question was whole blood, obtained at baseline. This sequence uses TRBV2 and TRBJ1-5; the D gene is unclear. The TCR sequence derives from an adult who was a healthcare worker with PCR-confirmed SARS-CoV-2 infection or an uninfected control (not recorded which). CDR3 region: CASSENSHSNQPQHF. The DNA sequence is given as TGTGCCAGCAGTGAAAACAGCCATAGCAATCAGCCCCAGCATTTT.